This T cell receptor beta chain stems from a study of T cell changes during pregnancy in multiple sclerosis. In germline, CDR1 is MRHNA, CDR2 SNTAGT. CDR3 length: 13 residues. Trimming took 3 bases from V and 10 from J; bases not matched to a gene: 6. The assay was immunoSEQ multiplex PCR, and TCRdb's table has in-frame clones only and misses some. This table holds 100,000 or so clones, around nine tenths found once. The source material was peripheral blood, sampled in the second trimester of pregnancy. V is TRBV6-4 and J is TRBJ2-1, with 7 bases lining up with TRBD2. The TCR sequence derives from a female donor with multiple sclerosis, enrolled in a pregnancy study. CDR3 in DNA: TGTGCCAGCAGTGAGAGCGGGGAGGGCGAGCAGTTCTTC. This translates into CASSESGEGEQFF.